This is a list of T cell receptor beta chains from one sample in a study of cytomegalovirus exposure and HLA in healthy donors. Repertoires were generated with immunoSEQ multiplex PCR, while TCRdb's copy carries only in-frame clones and drops some. Of 150,000 to 200,000 clones listed, 80% are singletons. Sequenced sample: PBMCs. These receptors all come from a boy aged 5-17 years in good health and CMV-seronegative. Each CDR3 is given with its conserved first and last residue. D genes are given only for firm matches. A clone size is listed for some rows: how often the clone was seen (once, few, many), or a class if it is expanded.

CDR3 DNA: TGTGCCAGCACAAGCGGGAGGTCTCGGAATGAGCAGTTCTTC
CDR3 protein: CASTSGRSRNEQFF
clone size: -
J gene: TRBJ2-1
V gene: TRBV6-5
D gene: TRBD2

CDR3 DNA: TGTGCCTGGAGTCCCGGGAACACTGAAGCTTTCTTT
CDR3 protein: CAWSPGNTEAFF
clone size: -
J gene: TRBJ1-1
V gene: TRBV30
D gene: -

CDR3 DNA: TGTGCCAGCAGCTTAGCTGGAAGGGGGATCTACGAGCAGTACTTC
CDR3 protein: CASSLAGRGIYEQYF
clone size: -
J gene: TRBJ2-7
V gene: TRBV7-2
D gene: -

CDR3 DNA: TGTGCCAGCAGTGAATCCGCGGGGGGCGCTAGCACAGATACGCAGTATTTT
CDR3 protein: CASSESAGGASTDTQYF
clone size: few
J gene: TRBJ2-3
V gene: TRBV6-4
D gene: TRBD2

CDR3 DNA: TGTGCCAGCAGTAGCGGGGAGAACACCGGGGAGCTGTTTTTT
CDR3 protein: CASSSGENTGELFF
clone size: -
J gene: TRBJ2-2
V gene: TRBV6-6
D gene: TRBD2

CDR3 DNA: TGTGCCAGCAGTTATGGGACAGGAGTAAATTCACCCCTCCACTTT
CDR3 protein: CASSYGTGVNSPLHF
clone size: -
J gene: TRBJ1-6
V gene: TRBV6-5
D gene: TRBD1

CDR3 DNA: TGTGCCAGCAGGCAGACAGGGCCCTATGGCTACACCTTC
CDR3 protein: CASRQTGPYGYTF
clone size: -
J gene: TRBJ1-2
V gene: TRBV2
D gene: TRBD1

CDR3 DNA: TGTGCCTGGAGTGTACTCGGGAGTGAAGGCTACACCTTC
CDR3 protein: CAWSVLGSEGYTF
clone size: -
J gene: TRBJ1-2
V gene: TRBV30
D gene: -

CDR3 DNA: TGTGCCAGCAGATCCGGAGGTTACGCTGAAGCTTTCTTT
CDR3 protein: CASRSGGYAEAFF
clone size: -
J gene: TRBJ1-1
V gene: TRBV6-1
D gene: -

CDR3 DNA: TGTGCCTGGAGTATAAGCGGGGGGAAGGATGAGCAGTTCTTC
CDR3 protein: CAWSISGGKDEQFF
clone size: -
J gene: TRBJ2-1
V gene: TRBV30
D gene: TRBD2

CDR3 DNA: TGTGCCAGCAGCGGGCTAGCGGGCGCCTATTACAATGAGCAGTTCTTC
CDR3 protein: CASSGLAGAYYNEQFF
clone size: -
J gene: TRBJ2-1
V gene: TRBV7-6
D gene: TRBD2

CDR3 DNA: TGTGCCAGCAGTGATCATAAAGGGGGGGGGCCCTCGGAGACCCAGTACTTC
CDR3 protein: CASSDHKGGGPSETQYF
clone size: few
J gene: TRBJ2-5
V gene: TRBV2
D gene: -

CDR3 DNA: TGTGCCAGCAGCCGCCGGGGATTGGACACTGAAGCTTTCTTT
CDR3 protein: CASSRRGLDTEAFF
clone size: -
J gene: TRBJ1-1
V gene: TRBV5-5
D gene: -

CDR3 DNA: TGTGCCAGCAGCGTCGGGAGGGTAGGCACAGATACGCAGTATTTT
CDR3 protein: CASSVGRVGTDTQYF
clone size: -
J gene: TRBJ2-3
V gene: TRBV9
D gene: TRBD2

CDR3 DNA: TGTGCCAGCAGCTCCCAGGGCGCGAACTATGGCTACACCTTC
CDR3 protein: CASSSQGANYGYTF
clone size: -
J gene: TRBJ1-2
V gene: TRBV6-1
D gene: -

CDR3 DNA: TGTGCTGGACAGGGGATTTTACACAATGAGCAGTTCTTC
CDR3 protein: CAGQGILHNEQFF
clone size: -
J gene: TRBJ2-1
V gene: TRBV12-5
D gene: TRBD1

CDR3 DNA: TGTGCCAGCAGTCCCCAAACTAGCGGAGTGGCAGATACGCAGTATTTT
CDR3 protein: CASSPQTSGVADTQYF
clone size: -
J gene: TRBJ2-3
V gene: TRBV6-4
D gene: TRBD2

CDR3 DNA: TGTGCCAGCAGCCCCCTCGCAGTTAGCAATCAGCCCCAGCATTTT
CDR3 protein: CASSPLAVSNQPQHF
clone size: -
J gene: TRBJ1-5
V gene: TRBV7-8
D gene: -

CDR3 DNA: TGTGCCAGCTCCGACAGGATAAATTCACCCCTCCACTTT
CDR3 protein: CASSDRINSPLHF
clone size: -
J gene: TRBJ1-6
V gene: TRBV25-1
D gene: -

CDR3 DNA: TGCAGCGTTGCGCAGACCTACGAGCAGTACTTC
CDR3 protein: CSVAQTYEQYF
clone size: -
J gene: TRBJ2-7
V gene: TRBV29-1
D gene: -

CDR3 DNA: TGTGCCAGCAGCTTGGGACAGGGCAACACCGGGGAGCTGTTTTTT
CDR3 protein: CASSLGQGNTGELFF
clone size: -
J gene: TRBJ2-2
V gene: TRBV5-8
D gene: TRBD1

CDR3 DNA: TGTGCCAGCAGCTTAGCCTTTTCCCATGAGCAGTTCTTC
CDR3 protein: CASSLAFSHEQFF
clone size: -
J gene: TRBJ2-1
V gene: TRBV7-9
D gene: -

CDR3 DNA: TGTGCCTGGAGTGATATGAACACTGAAGCTTTCTTT
CDR3 protein: CAWSDMNTEAFF
clone size: -
J gene: TRBJ1-1
V gene: TRBV30
D gene: -

CDR3 DNA: TGTGCCAGCAGCCCAAACCAGGACAGGTCGAACACTGAAGCTTTCTTT
CDR3 protein: CASSPNQDRSNTEAFF
clone size: -
J gene: TRBJ1-1
V gene: TRBV7-3
D gene: TRBD1

CDR3 DNA: TGCAGTGCGGGCTATAATCAGCCCCAGCATTTT
CDR3 protein: CSAGYNQPQHF
clone size: few
J gene: TRBJ1-5
V gene: TRBV20-1
D gene: -